This T cell receptor (beta chain) was found in a study of OX40 agonist ivuxolimab in advanced cancers. Only in-frame clones appear in the TCRdb table, and some are missing; sequencing was by immunoSEQ multiplex PCR. The repertoire consists of approximately 70,000 clones, with around 86% occurring once and the leading ten covering approximately 0.4%. The CDR3 length is 16 residues. Between the trimmed V and J ends, which lost 0 bases and 0 bases, there was a span of 12 bases. Per the germline V gene, CDR1 is SGHKS and CDR2 is YYEKEE (reference sequence). With respect to this clone: Antigen: not known.

The study's findings and limits: In the 0.1-3.0 mg/kg groups, partial responders showed among the lowest expansion. With doses of 0.1 to 3.0 mg/kg, CD4+ and CD8+ blood T cells had undergone clonal expansion by week 6.

Prior autoimmune disease or systemic immunosuppression barred patients. J is TRBJ1-1 and V is TRBV5-5; D uncertain. The input for sequencing was CD4+ or CD8+ T cells sorted from blood, taken in a trial of the OX40 agonist ivuxolimab. This receptor was obtained from an adult with an advanced solid tumor such as melanoma, head and neck, liver or kidney cancer. In DNA form, the CDR3 reads TGTGCCAGCAGCTTGGAGTTCGCAGTCATGAACACTGAAGCTTTCTTT. Its protein is CASSLEFAVMNTEAFF.